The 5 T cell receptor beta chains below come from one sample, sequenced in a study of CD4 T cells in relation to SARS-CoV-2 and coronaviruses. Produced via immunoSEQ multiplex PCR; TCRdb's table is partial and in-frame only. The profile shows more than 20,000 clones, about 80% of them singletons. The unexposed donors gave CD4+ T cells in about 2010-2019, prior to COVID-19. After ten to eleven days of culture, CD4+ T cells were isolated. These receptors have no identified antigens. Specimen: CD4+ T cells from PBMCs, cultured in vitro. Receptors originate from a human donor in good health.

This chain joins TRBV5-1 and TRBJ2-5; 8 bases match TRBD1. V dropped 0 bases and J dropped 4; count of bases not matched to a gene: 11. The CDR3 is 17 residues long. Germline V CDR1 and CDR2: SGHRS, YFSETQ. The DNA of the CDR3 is TGCGCCAGCAGCTTGGGTGGCAGGGGGCAAGGGCGAGAGACCCAGTACTTC. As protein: CASSLGGRGQGRETQYF.

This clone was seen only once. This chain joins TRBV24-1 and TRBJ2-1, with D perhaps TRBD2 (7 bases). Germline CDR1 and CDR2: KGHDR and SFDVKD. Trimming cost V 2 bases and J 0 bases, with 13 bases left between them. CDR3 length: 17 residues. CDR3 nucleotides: TGTGCCACCAGTGATTCGAGGGGGGGGGCCTCCTACAATGAGCAGTTCTTC. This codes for CATSDSRGGASYNEQFF.

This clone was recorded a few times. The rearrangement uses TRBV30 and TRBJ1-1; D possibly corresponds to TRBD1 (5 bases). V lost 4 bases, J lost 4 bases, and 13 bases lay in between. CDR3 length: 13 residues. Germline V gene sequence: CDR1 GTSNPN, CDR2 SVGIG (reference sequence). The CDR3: CAWKKDRRTEAFF. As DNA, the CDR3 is TGTGCCTGGAAGAAAGACAGACGCACTGAAGCTTTCTTT.

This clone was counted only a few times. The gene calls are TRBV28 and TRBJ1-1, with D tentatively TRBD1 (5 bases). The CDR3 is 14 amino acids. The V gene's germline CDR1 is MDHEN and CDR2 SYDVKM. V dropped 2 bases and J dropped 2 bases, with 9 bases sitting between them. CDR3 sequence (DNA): TGTGCCAGCAGTTTAGTACAGGCCAACACTGAAGCTTTCTTT. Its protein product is CASSLVQANTEAFF.

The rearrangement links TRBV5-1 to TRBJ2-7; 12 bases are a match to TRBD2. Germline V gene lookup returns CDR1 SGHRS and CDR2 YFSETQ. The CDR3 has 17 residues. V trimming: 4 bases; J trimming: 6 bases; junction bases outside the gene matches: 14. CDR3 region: CASSRNPGGLAGSEQYF. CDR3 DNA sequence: TGCGCCAGCAGCCGAAACCCCGGTGGACTAGCGGGAAGCGAGCAGTACTTC.